Below are 9 T cell receptor beta chains sequenced from a single sample in a study of identical twins. Via MiXCR, TCRdb re-called the 5' RACE reads, giving one row per CDR3 protein. In the table there are 350,000 to 400,000 distinct CDR3 sequences, approximately 8.8% of which are singletons. The sequenced sample consisted of naive T cells sorted from blood. These receptors originate from a woman aged 45-60 years in good health.

V usage is TRBV5-1 and J usage is TRBJ2-1; D is undetermined. The V end was cut by 0 bases, the J end by 2 bases, with 9 bases between. Germline CDR1 is SGHRS and CDR2 is YFSETQ. The CDR3 runs 15 residues. The CDR3: CASSLVTSTYNEQFF. The CDR3 coding sequence is TGCGCCAGCAGCTTGGTGACTTCCACCTACAATGAGCAGTTCTTC.

This clonotype was seen a handful of times. The chain carries TRBV7-9 and TRBJ1-6; tentatively, D is TRBD1 (6 bases). With 5 bases removed from V and 7 bases from J, the gap between germline ends came to 12 bases. This CDR3 is built from 14 residues. Germline-derived CDR1 and CDR2 are SEHNR and FQNEAQ (reference sequence). In nucleotides, the CDR3 is TGTGCCAGCAGCCAGGAGGACAGAAATTCACCCCTCCACTTT. This translates into CASSQEDRNSPLHF.

This clonotype was recorded many times. This chain uses TRBV12-3 or TRBV12-4 with TRBJ2-5, with a tentative D call TRBD2 (6 bases). This CDR3 contains 14 residues. Between the trimmed V and J ends, which lost 8 bases and 2 bases, there was a span of 15 bases. CDR3 sequence: CASGGVGPQETQYF. The CDR3 region has the DNA TGTGCCAGCGGAGGGGTAGGCCCTCAAGAGACCCAGTACTTC.

This clonotype was observed a handful of times. The J gene is TRBJ2-5, the V gene TRBV5-6; maybe TRBD2 (5 bases). Germline CDR1 reads SGHDT; CDR2 reads YYEEEE. This CDR3 is built from 17 residues. Between the trimmed V and J ends, which lost 2 bases and 5 bases, there was a span of 22 bases. The chain's CDR3 is CASSFLSAGQFRETQYF. The DNA of the CDR3 is TGTGCCAGCAGCTTTCTTTCGGCGGGCCAATTCAGGGAGACCCAGTACTTC.

This clonotype came up many times. The chain couples TRBV10-3 to TRBJ2-1, with 9 bases identical to TRBD2. After removal of 6 bases from V and 2 bases from J, the junction contained 5 bases not matched to a gene. CDR3 size: 15 residues. CDR1 and CDR2 from the germline V gene are ENHRY and SYGVKD. The CDR3 region has the DNA TGTGCCATCAGGGGACTAGCTTCGCCCTACAATGAGCAGTTCTTC. Amino acid sequence: CAIRGLASPYNEQFF.

This clonotype was seen at least ten times. The CDR3: CSAGQNTGELFF. The CDR3 DNA is TGCAGTGCAGGACAAAACACCGGGGAGCTGTTTTTT. This chain joins TRBV20-1 and TRBJ2-2; tentative D call: TRBD1 (5 bases). The CDR3 runs 12 residues. Trimming removed 6 bases at V and 2 bases at J, with 7 bases between. Germline CDR1 reads DFQATT; CDR2 reads SNEGSKA (reference sequence).

This clonotype was seen more than once but under ten times. The chain has TRBV12-3 or TRBV12-4 and TRBJ2-1; 8 bases are a match to TRBD2. There are 18 residues in the CDR3. With V trimmed by 5 bases and J by 3 bases, 15 bases remained unmatched. The CDR3 here is CASSQPGTGTRFYNEQFF. The CDR3 nucleotides are TGTGCCAGCAGTCAACCAGGCACCGGGACTAGATTCTACAATGAGCAGTTCTTC.

The genes are TRBV5-1 and TRBJ2-5; D uncertain. This CDR3 is built from 14 residues. V lost 4 bases and J lost 4, with 14 bases in between. Germline V gives CDR1 SGHRS, CDR2 YFSETQ. CDR3 sequence: CASSPDPPLETQYF. DNA of the CDR3: TGCGCCAGCAGCCCCGACCCTCCGCTAGAGACCCAGTACTTC.

This clonotype came up once. The chain links TRBV5-6 to TRBJ2-1, with 15 nucleotides matching TRBD2. The germline gives CDR1 SGHDT, CDR2 YYEEEE. The CDR3 has 17 residues. Germline trimming cut 4 bases from V and 4 bases from J; bases unmatched to any gene: 6. CDR3 DNA sequence: TGTGCCAGCAGCATCAGGACTAGCGGGAGGGGTTACAATGAGCAGTTCTTC. Protein: CASSIRTSGRGYNEQFF.